This note documents a single T cell receptor (beta chain) sequence. This sample stems from a study of glioma-infiltrating T cells after dendritic cell vaccination. Produced via immunoSEQ multiplex PCR; TCRdb's table is partial and in-frame only. Here the sample spans about 38,000 clones, approximately 84% being singletons. PBMC sampling occurred before vaccination, two weeks after the third dose, and at progression. Sequenced material: blood, taken before dendritic cell vaccination. This TCR was recovered from a human donor with glioblastoma.

The CDR3 region has the DNA TGCGCCAGCAGCCAAGAGTTAGCGGCTAGCACAGATACGCAGTATTTT. As protein: CASSQELAASTDTQYF. The chain employs TRBV4-3 and TRBJ2-3; D is perhaps TRBD2 (6 bases). CDR1 and CDR2 (germline): LGHNA, YSLEER. The CDR3 extends over 16 amino acids. Between the trimmed V and J ends, which lost 0 bases and 0 bases, there was a span of 10 bases.